Listed below are T cell receptor beta chains from one sample, sequenced in a study of blood T cell repertoires in COVID-19. This table comes from immunoSEQ multiplex PCR, and its TCRdb copy is limited to in-frame clones, with some not included. The data hold 40,000 or so clones, with 90% observed a single time. The source material was peripheral blood. The receptor set was obtained from a man aged 60 to 75 with active or convalescent COVID-19. Each CDR3 is given with its conserved first and last residue. The order of the fields is D gene, clone size, V gene, J gene, CDR3 DNA, CDR3 protein. A D gene is named only where the DNA matches it firmly. Only part of the rows carry a size: once, few, many, or a class if the clone is expanded.

TRBD2	-	TRBV15	TRBJ2-1	TGTGCCACCAGCAGGGCTAGCGGGCTCCATAATGAGCAGTTCTTC	CATSRASGLHNEQFF
TRBD1	-	TRBV5-1	TRBJ1-1	TGCGCCAGCAGCTTGGACAGGGGCTATTCTGAAGCTTTCTTT	CASSLDRGYSEAFF
-	-	TRBV20-1	TRBJ1-4	TGCAGTGCTGCAGACAGGGAAAAACTGTTTTTT	CSAADREKLFF
TRBD1	-	TRBV7-2	TRBJ2-3	TGTGCCAGCAGCTTGGGTCCACGAGGGGGCGCAAAAGATACGCAGTATTTT	CASSLGPRGGAKDTQYF
-	once	TRBV30	TRBJ2-5	TGTGCCTGGGGTCGAGGGGGCCAAGAGACCCAGTACTTC	CAWGRGGQETQYF
TRBD1	-	TRBV5-4	TRBJ2-7	TGTGCCAGCAGCTTGGCGGGGACAGGGAAAACCTACGAGCAGTACTTC	CASSLAGTGKTYEQYF
-	-	TRBV28	TRBJ2-7	TGTGCCAGCAGTCCAGAGATCCTCAGGGTAGACGAGCAGTACTTC	CASSPEILRVDEQYF
TRBD1	few	TRBV2	TRBJ2-2	TGTGCCAGCAGTGAAGCAGGGGGACAGGGCTCGACCGGGGAGCTGTTTTTT	CASSEAGGQGSTGELFF
TRBD1	-	TRBV7-2	TRBJ1-1	TGTGCCAGCAGCCCTGACAGGGGGCGCCACACTGAAGCTTTCTTT	CASSPDRGRHTEAFF
TRBD2	-	TRBV27	TRBJ2-5	TGTGCCAGCAGGCGCCCGATTGCCGCGGGAGCCCAAGAGACCCAGTACTTC	CASRRPIAAGAQETQYF
-	-	TRBV6-5	TRBJ2-2	TGTGCCAGCAGTTACTCGCGCCACACCGGGGAGCTGTTTTTT	CASSYSRHTGELFF
-	-	TRBV5-1	TRBJ1-6	TGCGCCAGCAGCTTGGAGGGAGGTAGATCACCCCTCCACTTT	CASSLEGGRSPLHF
-	-	TRBV29-1	TRBJ1-2	TGCAGCGTTGAACCCCATGGGGGGAACTATGGCTACACCTTC	CSVEPHGGNYGYTF
TRBD1	-	TRBV7-9	TRBJ1-1	TGTGCCAGCAGCCGGACAGGCGCTGAGAATGGAGCTTTCTTT	CASSRTGAENGAFF
-	-	TRBV2	TRBJ2-2	TGTGCCAGCAGTGTGGGGGGGGCTGACACCGGGGAGCTGTTTTTT	CASSVGGADTGELFF
TRBD1	-	TRBV28	TRBJ1-2	TGTGCCAGCAGTGCCGGGACAGCCTATGGCTACACCTTC	CASSAGTAYGYTF
-	once	TRBV6-2/TRBV6-3	TRBJ1-2	TGTGCCAGCAGTTACTCCGGAACGGGGAACTATGGCTACACCTTC	CASSYSGTGNYGYTF
TRBD2	once	TRBV11-3	TRBJ2-1	TGTGCCAGCAGCTCCGGGACTAGCGACAACTACAATGAGCAGTTCTTC	CASSSGTSDNYNEQFF
TRBD2	-	TRBV10-3	TRBJ2-3	TGTGCCATCAGTCCGGGACTAGCGGGAGTGCGTATCACAGATACGCAGTATTTT	CAISPGLAGVRITDTQYF
-	-	TRBV6-5	TRBJ2-5	TGTGCCACCCGTCTATCATCAAAAGAGACCCAGTACTTC	CATRLSSKETQYF
TRBD1	once	TRBV6-5	TRBJ1-5	TGTGCCAGCAGTAGGGACAGGGGTGAGAGGGCCCAGCATTTT	CASSRDRGERAQHF
-	-	TRBV11-3	TRBJ2-5	TGTGCCAGCAGCTTATCCCGACAGGGAGGAGGGATTCAAGAGACCCAGTACTTC	CASSLSRQGGGIQETQYF
TRBD1	-	TRBV29-1	TRBJ1-1	TGCAGCGTCCTCAAGACAGGGTTGGCTTTCTTT	CSVLKTGLAFF
-	-	TRBV29-1	TRBJ2-3	TGCAGCGCCCGTCCGGTCACAGATACGCAGTATTTT	CSARPVTDTQYF
-	-	TRBV27	TRBJ2-2	TGTGCCAGCAGTTCGCAAGGGGCGGGACGCGGGGAGCTGTTTTTT	CASSSQGAGRGELFF
-	-	TRBV12-3/TRBV12-4	TRBJ1-6	TGTGCCAGCAGGCGGACAGACAATTCACCCCTCCACTTT	CASRRTDNSPLHF
TRBD1	-	TRBV4-1	TRBJ2-5	TGCGCCAGCAGCCAAGTCATTTCCGGGACAGGGCCTCAGGGGACCCAGTACTTC	CASSQVISGTGPQGTQYF
TRBD1	-	TRBV27	TRBJ1-2	TGTGCCAGCAGTTACGCCGGGACAGGGTCATATGGCTACACCTTC	CASSYAGTGSYGYTF
TRBD1	-	TRBV19	TRBJ2-3	TGTGCCAGTGGCCACAGGGGAGCAGATACGCAGTATTTT	CASGHRGADTQYF
TRBD2	-	TRBV7-6	TRBJ2-3	TGTGCCAGCAGTATGGGACTCGTAGCGGGAGTGGCAGATACGCAGTATTTT	CASSMGLVAGVADTQYF
TRBD2	-	TRBV5-1	TRBJ2-5	TGCGCCAGCAGCTTGGTTGGCGGGAGGGGTTCTGTGAAGACCCAGTACTTC	CASSLVGGRGSVKTQYF
-	-	TRBV3-1/TRBV3-2	TRBJ2-5	TGTGCCAGCAGCCAAGGGCGGCGGGAGACCCAGTACTTC	CASSQGRRETQYF
TRBD2	-	TRBV7-9	TRBJ2-3	TGTGCCAGCAGCTTAGCGGGACTAGGGCCAGATACGCAGTATTTT	CASSLAGLGPDTQYF
-	-	TRBV5-4	TRBJ2-3	TGTGCCAGCAGCTTGCAGGGTGGAACAGATACGCAGTATTTT	CASSLQGGTDTQYF
-	once	TRBV2	TRBJ1-4	TGTGCCAGCAGTGAACAGCGGGATGGAAAACTGTTTTTT	CASSEQRDGKLFF
TRBD1	-	TRBV19	TRBJ2-7	TGTGCCAGTAGTTCCGGGCCAGGGGGCTACGAGCAGTACTTC	CASSSGPGGYEQYF
TRBD1	-	TRBV27	TRBJ1-6	TGTGCCAGCACCGCGGGACAGAATAATTCACCCCTCCACTTT	CASTAGQNNSPLHF
TRBD2	-	TRBV5-1	TRBJ2-3	TGCGCCAGCAATGGCGGGAGTGTTACAGATACGCAGTATTTT	CASNGGSVTDTQYF